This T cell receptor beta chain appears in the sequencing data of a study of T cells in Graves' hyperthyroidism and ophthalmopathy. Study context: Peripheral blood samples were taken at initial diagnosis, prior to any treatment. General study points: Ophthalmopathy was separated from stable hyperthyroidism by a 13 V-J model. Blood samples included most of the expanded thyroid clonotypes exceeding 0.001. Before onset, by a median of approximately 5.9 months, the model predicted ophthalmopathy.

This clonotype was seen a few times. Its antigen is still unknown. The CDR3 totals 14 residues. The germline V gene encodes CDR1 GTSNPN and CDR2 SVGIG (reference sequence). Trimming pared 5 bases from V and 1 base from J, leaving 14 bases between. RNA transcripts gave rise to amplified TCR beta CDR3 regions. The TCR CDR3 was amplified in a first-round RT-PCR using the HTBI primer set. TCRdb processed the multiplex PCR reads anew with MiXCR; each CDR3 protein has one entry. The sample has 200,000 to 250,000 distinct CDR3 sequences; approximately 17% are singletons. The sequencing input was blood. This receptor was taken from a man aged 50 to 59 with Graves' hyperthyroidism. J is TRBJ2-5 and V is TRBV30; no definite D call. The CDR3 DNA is TGTGCCTGGTCCGGTGGAGCAGTCCAAGAGACCCAGTACTTC. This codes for CAWSGGAVQETQYF.